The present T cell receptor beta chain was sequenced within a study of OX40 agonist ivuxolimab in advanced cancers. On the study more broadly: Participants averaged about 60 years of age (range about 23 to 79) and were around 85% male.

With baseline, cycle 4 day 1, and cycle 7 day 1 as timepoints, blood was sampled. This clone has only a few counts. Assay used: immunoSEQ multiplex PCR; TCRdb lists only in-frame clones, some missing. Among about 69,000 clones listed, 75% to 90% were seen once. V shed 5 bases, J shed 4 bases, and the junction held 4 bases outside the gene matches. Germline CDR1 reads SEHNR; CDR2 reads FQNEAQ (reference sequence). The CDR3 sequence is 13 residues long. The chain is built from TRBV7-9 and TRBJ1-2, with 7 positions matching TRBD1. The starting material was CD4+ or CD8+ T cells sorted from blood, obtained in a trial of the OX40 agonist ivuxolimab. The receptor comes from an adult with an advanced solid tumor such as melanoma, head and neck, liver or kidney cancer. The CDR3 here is CASSKTGTYGYTF. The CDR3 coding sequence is TGTGCCAGCAGCAAGACAGGGACCTATGGCTACACCTTC.